The 2 T cell receptor beta chains in this list originate from one sample, sequenced in a study of blood T cells in healthy people across ages. Sample-barcoded 5' priming and a J-beta primer mix drove a second PCR of roughly 7 to 11 cycles. Via MiXCR, TCRdb re-called the 5' RACE reads, giving one row per CDR3 protein. The repertoire holds 1.5 million to 2 million distinct CDR3 sequences, with over 25% as singletons. Sequenced material: blood. These receptors were collected from a woman aged 25 to 45 in good health.

J is TRBJ2-4 and V is TRBV3-1, with TRBD1 matching 9 bases. Germline V gene data show CDR1 as LGHDT and CDR2 as YNNKEL (reference sequence). V lost 2 bases, J lost 1 base, and 3 bases stayed unmatched. The CDR3 loop spans 16 amino acids. The CDR3 protein is CASSQTGGRAKNIQYF. CDR3 bases: TGTGCCAGCAGCCAAACAGGGGGCCGGGCCAAAAACATTCAGTACTTC.

This clonotype was recorded at least ten times. The chain joins TRBV6-5 to TRBJ1-2; 9 positions match TRBD1. With 6 bases clipped from V and 8 bases from J, the junction kept 10 bases outside the gene matches. CDR1 is MNHEY and CDR2 is SVGAGI in the germline V gene. CDR3 length: 14 amino acids. For the CDR3, the DNA is TGTGCCAGCAGGTACAGGGGGCGCGGAAACGGCTACACCTTC. Its protein product is CASRYRGRGNGYTF.